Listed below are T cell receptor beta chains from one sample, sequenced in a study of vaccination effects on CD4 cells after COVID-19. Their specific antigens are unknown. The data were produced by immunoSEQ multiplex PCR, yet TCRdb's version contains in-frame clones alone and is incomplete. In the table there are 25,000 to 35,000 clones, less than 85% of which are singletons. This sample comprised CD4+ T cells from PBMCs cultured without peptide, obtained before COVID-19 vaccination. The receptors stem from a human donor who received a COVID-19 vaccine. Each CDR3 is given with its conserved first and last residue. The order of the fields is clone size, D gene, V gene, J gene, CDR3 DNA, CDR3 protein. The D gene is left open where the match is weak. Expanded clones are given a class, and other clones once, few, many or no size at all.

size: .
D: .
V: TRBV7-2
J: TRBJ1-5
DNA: TGTGCCAGCAGCTTAATGCATCAGCCCCAGCATTTT
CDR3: CASSLMHQPQHF

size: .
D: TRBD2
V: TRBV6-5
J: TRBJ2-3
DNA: TGTGCCAGCAGTTTAGGACTAGCCGCTACAGATACGCAGTATTTT
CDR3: CASSLGLAATDTQYF

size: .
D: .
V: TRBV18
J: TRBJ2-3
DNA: TGTGCCAGCTCACCGCAGGGTGGCCCCACAGATACGCAGTATTTT
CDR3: CASSPQGGPTDTQYF

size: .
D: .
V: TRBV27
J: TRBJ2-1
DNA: TGTGCCAGCAGTTTTGGGCGGTACAATGAGCAGTTCTTC
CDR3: CASSFGRYNEQFF

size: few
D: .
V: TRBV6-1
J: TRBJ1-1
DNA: TGTGCCAGCAGTGAACAGGTGAACACTGAAGCTTTCTTT
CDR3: CASSEQVNTEAFF

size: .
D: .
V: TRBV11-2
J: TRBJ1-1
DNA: TGTGCCAGCAGCCCCGAGGGTTTGGGGGCAGGGCAGGCCACTGAAGCTTTCTTT
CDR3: CASSPEGLGAGQATEAFF

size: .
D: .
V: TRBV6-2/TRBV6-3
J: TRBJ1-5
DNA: TGTGCCAGCAGTTACCCCAGGAGTACACAGAGGATACTACTGAAAAATCAGCCCCAGCATTTT
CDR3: CASSYPRSTQRILLKNQPQHF

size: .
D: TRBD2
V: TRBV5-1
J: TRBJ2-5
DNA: TGCGCCAGCAGCTTGGCCCCTAGCGGCCAAGAGACCCAGTACTTC
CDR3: CASSLAPSGQETQYF

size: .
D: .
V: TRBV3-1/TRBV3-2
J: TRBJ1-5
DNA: TGTGCCAGCAGCCAAGATTCGGTAAGTCAGCCCCAGCATTTT
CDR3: CASSQDSVSQPQHF

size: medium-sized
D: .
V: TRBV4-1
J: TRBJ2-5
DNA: TGCGCCAGCAGCCCTGAGGACAGCCCACGTGAGACCCAGTACTTC
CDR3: CASSPEDSPRETQYF

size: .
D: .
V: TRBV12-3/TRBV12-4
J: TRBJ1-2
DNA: TGTGCCAGCGGAAACTATGGCTACACCTTC
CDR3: CASGNYGYTF

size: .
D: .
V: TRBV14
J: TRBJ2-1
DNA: TGTGCCAGCAGCCAGACCAGGGGCTATGAGCAGTTCTTC
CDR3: CASSQTRGYEQFF

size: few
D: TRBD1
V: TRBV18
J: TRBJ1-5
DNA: TGTGCCAGCTCACGGACAGGGGGAGGTCAGCCCCAGCATTTT
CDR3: CASSRTGGGQPQHF

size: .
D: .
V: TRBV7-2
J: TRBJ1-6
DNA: TGTGCCAGCAGCCTCACAGGGACGGAAAATTCACCCCTCCACTTT
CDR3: CASSLTGTENSPLHF

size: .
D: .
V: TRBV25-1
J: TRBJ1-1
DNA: TGTGCCAGCATAGCCCGAATCAACACTGAAGCTTTCTTT
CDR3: CASIARINTEAFF

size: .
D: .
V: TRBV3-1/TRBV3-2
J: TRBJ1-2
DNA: TGTGCCAGCAGTCTCACAGCAGGAGACTATGGCTACACCTTC
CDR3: CASSLTAGDYGYTF

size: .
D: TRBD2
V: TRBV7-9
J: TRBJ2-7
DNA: TGTGCCAGCAGCTTATCCCTAGCGGGCGACGAGCAGTACTTC
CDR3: CASSLSLAGDEQYF

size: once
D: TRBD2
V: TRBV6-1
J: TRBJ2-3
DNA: TGTGCCAGCAGGGAAAAGGGCGGGGGGGCCGGTGTAGGCACAGATACGCAGTATTTT
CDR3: CASREKGGGAGVGTDTQYF

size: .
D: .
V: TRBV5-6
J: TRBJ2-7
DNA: TGTGCCAGCAGCTCACCCGTAGCGGCCTACGAGCAGTACTTC
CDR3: CASSSPVAAYEQYF

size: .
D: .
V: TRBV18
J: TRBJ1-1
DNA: TGTGCCAGCTCACCACTAGCGGCAGCCATGAACACTGAAGCTTTCTTT
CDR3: CASSPLAAAMNTEAFF

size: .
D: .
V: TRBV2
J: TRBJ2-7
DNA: TGTGCCAGCAGTGCGTCCTACGAGCAGTACTTC
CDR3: CASSASYEQYF

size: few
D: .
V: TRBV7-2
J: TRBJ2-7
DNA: TGTGCCAGCAGCACAGGCGGGGTCGACTACGAGCAGTACTTC
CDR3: CASSTGGVDYEQYF

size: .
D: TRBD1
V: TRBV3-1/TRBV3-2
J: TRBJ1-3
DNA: TGTGCCAGCAGTCCATCTACAGGGGCCTCACGAGGAAACACCATATATTTT
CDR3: CASSPSTGASRGNTIYF

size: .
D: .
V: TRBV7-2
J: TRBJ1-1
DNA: TGTGCCAGCAGCTTAGACATCAGGGGAACTGAAGCTTTCTTT
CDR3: CASSLDIRGTEAFF

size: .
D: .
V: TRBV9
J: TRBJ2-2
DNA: TGTGCCAGCAGCGTAGGGGTGGGTTGGGTATCGAACACCGGGGAGCTGTTTTTT
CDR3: CASSVGVGWVSNTGELFF

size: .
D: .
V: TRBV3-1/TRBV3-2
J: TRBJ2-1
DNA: TGTGCCAGCAGCCAGTATTATAGCGGGACAGTCAATGAGCAGTTCTTC
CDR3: CASSQYYSGTVNEQFF

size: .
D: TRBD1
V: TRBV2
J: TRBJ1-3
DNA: TGTGCCAGCAGGAGAGACAGGGCCTCTGGAAACACCATATATTTT
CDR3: CASRRDRASGNTIYF

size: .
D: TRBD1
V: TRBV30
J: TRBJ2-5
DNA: TGTGCCTGGAGTGTGACAGGGCCGGAGACCCAGTACTTC
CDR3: CAWSVTGPETQYF

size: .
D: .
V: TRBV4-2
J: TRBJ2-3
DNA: TGTGCCAGCAGCCAGATACGGACAGATACGCAGTATTTT
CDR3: CASSQIRTDTQYF

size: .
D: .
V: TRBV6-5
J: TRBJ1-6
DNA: TGTGCCAGCAGTTACGGGGGGGGGTATAATTCACCCCTCCACTTT
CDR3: CASSYGGGYNSPLHF

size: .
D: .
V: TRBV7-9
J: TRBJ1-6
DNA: TGTGCCAGCAGCTTATCGACAGGAGCGGTTTCACCCCTCCACTTT
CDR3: CASSLSTGAVSPLHF

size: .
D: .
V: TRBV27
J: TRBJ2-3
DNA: TGTGCCAGCAGTCTTACTAGCCCCACAGATACGCAGTATTTT
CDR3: CASSLTSPTDTQYF

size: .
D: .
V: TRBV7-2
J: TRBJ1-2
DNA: TGTGCCAGCAGCTCCCCGGCAGGGCTCGGTGGCTACACCTTC
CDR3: CASSSPAGLGGYTF

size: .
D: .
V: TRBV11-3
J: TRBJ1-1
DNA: TGTGCCGGGAAGGAGGAGGCTGAAGCTTTCTTT
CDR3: CAGKEEAEAFF

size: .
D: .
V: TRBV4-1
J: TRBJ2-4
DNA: TGCGCCAGCAGCCAACCCCGCCTAGGGTCGATGAGTTCAGCCAAAAACATTCAGTACTTC
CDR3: CASSQPRLGSMSSAKNIQYF

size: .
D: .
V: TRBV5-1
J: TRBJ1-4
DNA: TGCGCCAGCAGCTTGGGAGGGGCCGCTGAAAAACTGTTTTTT
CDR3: CASSLGGAAEKLFF

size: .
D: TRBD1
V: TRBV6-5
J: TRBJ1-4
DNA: TGTGCCAGCAGTCCTAGTGGGACAGGGGGTGAAAAACTGTTTTTT
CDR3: CASSPSGTGGEKLFF

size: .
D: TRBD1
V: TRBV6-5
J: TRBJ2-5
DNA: TGTGCCAGCAGTTACCGGACAGGGGTAGGAGAGACCCAGTACTTC
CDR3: CASSYRTGVGETQYF

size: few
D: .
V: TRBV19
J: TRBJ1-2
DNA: TGTGCCAGTAGTATTCCCCCAGGGGTACGCTACACCTTC
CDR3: CASSIPPGVRYTF

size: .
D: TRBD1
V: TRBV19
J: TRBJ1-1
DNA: TGTGCCAGTAGTATACAGGGGGCGCCCACTGAAGCTTTCTTT
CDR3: CASSIQGAPTEAFF

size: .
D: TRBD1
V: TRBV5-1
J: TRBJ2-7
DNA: TGCGCCAGCAGCTTGGCCGCGATCGGGACAGGCCTCTACGAGCAGTACTTC
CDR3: CASSLAAIGTGLYEQYF

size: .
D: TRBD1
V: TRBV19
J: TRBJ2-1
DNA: TGTGCCAGTAGTATAGGGGGGACAGGGGGCATTGAGCAGTTCTTC
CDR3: CASSIGGTGGIEQFF

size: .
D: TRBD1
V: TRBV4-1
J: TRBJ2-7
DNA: TGCGCCAGCAGCCCCTGGACAGGGGTTAGCAACGAGCAGTACTTC
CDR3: CASSPWTGVSNEQYF

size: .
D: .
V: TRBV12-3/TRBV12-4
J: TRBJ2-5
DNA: TGTGCCAGCAGTACAGGGACCCAGTACTTC
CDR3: CASSTGTQYF

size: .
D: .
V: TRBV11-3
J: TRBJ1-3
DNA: TGTGCCAGCAGCTCGGGCAACTCTGGAAACACCATATATTTT
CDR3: CASSSGNSGNTIYF

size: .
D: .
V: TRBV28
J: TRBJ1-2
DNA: TGTGCCAGCAGTTTAGATGCCAGGGGCGGGTATGGCTACACCTTC
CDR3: CASSLDARGGYGYTF

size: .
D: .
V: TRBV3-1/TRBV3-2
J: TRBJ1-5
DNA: TGTGCCAGCAGCCAAGATGCGGCAGTCAATCAGCCCCAGCATTTT
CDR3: CASSQDAAVNQPQHF

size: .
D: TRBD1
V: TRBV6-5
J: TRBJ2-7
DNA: TGTGCCAGCAGATCTGCCGGGACAGGGGGCTACGAGCAGTACTTC
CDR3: CASRSAGTGGYEQYF

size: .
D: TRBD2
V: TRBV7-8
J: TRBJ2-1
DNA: TGTGCCAGCACCCCTGAGTGGGCGGGAGCAAAGGGGAGTGAGCAGTTCTTC
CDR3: CASTPEWAGAKGSEQFF

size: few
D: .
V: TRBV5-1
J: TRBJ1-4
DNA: TGCGCCAGCAGACGGGACATCGCAACTAATGAAAAACTGTTTTTT
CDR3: CASRRDIATNEKLFF

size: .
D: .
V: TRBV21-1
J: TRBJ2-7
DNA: TGTGCCAGCAGACCGGGACAGCCCTCCTACGAGCAGTACTTC
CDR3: CASRPGQPSYEQYF